This T cell receptor beta chain stems from a study of cytomegalovirus exposure and HLA in healthy donors. PCR primers comprised 60 Vbeta and 13 Jbeta primers. Only in-frame clones appear in the TCRdb table, and some are missing; sequencing was by immunoSEQ multiplex PCR. The profile shows roughly 180,000 clones, roughly 75% of them singletons. The V gene end was trimmed by 2 bases and the J gene end by 7 bases; junction bases not matched to a gene: 10. The CDR3 consists of 14 residues. Germline V lookup: CDR1 GTSNPN, CDR2 SVGIG (reference sequence). V is TRBV30 and J is TRBJ1-2, with 7 bases fitting TRBD1. The TCR originated in a woman aged 40 to 50 in good health and CMV-seropositive. The sequencing input was PBMCs. The CDR3 DNA follows: TGTGCCTGGAGTTTAGGGGGCCCGACGTCTGGCTACACCTTC. It yields the protein CAWSLGGPTSGYTF. The whole variable domain, filled in from reference TRBV30 and TRBJ1-2, reads SQTIHQWPATLVQPVGSPLSLECTVEGTSNPNLYWYRQAAGRGLQLLFYSVGIGQISSEVPQNLSASRPQDRQFILSSKKLLLSDSGFYLCAWSLGGPTSGYTFGSGTRLTVV.